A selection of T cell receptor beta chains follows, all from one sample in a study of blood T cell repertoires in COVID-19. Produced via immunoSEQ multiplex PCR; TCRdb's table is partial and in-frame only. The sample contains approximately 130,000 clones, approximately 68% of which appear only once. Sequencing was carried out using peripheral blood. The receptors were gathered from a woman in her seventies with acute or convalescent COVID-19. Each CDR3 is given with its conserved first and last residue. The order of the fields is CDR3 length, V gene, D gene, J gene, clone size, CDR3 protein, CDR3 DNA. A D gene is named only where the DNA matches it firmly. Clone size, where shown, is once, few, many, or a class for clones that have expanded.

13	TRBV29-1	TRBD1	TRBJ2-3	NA	CSVAGGDTDTQYF	TGCAGCGTTGCAGGGGGCGACACAGATACGCAGTATTTT
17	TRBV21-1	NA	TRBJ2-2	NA	CASSPQGLAYFAGELFF	TGTGCCAGCAGCCCACAGGGACTAGCGTATTTCGCCGGGGAGCTGTTTTTT
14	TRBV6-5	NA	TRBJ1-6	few	CASSVGLMGSPLHF	TGTGCCAGCAGCGTCGGACTTATGGGATCACCCCTCCACTTT
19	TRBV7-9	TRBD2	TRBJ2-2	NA	CASSVRGFGLAGEVGELFF	TGTGCCAGCAGCGTTAGAGGGTTCGGCCTAGCGGGAGAAGTCGGGGAGCTGTTTTTT
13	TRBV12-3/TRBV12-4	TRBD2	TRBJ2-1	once	CASTLAGGNEQFF	TGTGCCAGCACCCTAGCGGGGGGCAATGAGCAGTTCTTC
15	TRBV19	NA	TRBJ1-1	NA	CASSSPSRKDTEAFF	TGTGCCAGTAGTTCCCCGTCCAGGAAGGACACTGAAGCTTTCTTT
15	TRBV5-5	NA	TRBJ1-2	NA	CASSLAWQGHYGYTF	TGTGCCAGCAGCTTGGCCTGGCAGGGCCACTATGGCTACACCTTC
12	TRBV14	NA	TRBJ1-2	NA	CASGPDSYGYTF	TGTGCCAGCGGACCGGACAGCTATGGCTACACCTTC
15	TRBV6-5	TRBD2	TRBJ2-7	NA	CASSSGTSLGYEQYF	TGTGCCAGCAGCTCCGGGACTAGCCTGGGGTACGAGCAGTACTTC
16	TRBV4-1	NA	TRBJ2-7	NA	CASSQDWTGRAYEQYF	TGCGCCAGCAGCCAAGATTGGACAGGGAGGGCCTACGAGCAGTACTTC
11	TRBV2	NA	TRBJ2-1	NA	CASERENEQFF	TGTGCTAGCGAGAGGGAGAATGAGCAGTTCTTC
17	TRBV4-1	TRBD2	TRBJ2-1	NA	CASSQETSGRANNEQFF	TGCGCCAGCAGCCAAGAAACTAGCGGGAGGGCCAACAATGAGCAGTTCTTC